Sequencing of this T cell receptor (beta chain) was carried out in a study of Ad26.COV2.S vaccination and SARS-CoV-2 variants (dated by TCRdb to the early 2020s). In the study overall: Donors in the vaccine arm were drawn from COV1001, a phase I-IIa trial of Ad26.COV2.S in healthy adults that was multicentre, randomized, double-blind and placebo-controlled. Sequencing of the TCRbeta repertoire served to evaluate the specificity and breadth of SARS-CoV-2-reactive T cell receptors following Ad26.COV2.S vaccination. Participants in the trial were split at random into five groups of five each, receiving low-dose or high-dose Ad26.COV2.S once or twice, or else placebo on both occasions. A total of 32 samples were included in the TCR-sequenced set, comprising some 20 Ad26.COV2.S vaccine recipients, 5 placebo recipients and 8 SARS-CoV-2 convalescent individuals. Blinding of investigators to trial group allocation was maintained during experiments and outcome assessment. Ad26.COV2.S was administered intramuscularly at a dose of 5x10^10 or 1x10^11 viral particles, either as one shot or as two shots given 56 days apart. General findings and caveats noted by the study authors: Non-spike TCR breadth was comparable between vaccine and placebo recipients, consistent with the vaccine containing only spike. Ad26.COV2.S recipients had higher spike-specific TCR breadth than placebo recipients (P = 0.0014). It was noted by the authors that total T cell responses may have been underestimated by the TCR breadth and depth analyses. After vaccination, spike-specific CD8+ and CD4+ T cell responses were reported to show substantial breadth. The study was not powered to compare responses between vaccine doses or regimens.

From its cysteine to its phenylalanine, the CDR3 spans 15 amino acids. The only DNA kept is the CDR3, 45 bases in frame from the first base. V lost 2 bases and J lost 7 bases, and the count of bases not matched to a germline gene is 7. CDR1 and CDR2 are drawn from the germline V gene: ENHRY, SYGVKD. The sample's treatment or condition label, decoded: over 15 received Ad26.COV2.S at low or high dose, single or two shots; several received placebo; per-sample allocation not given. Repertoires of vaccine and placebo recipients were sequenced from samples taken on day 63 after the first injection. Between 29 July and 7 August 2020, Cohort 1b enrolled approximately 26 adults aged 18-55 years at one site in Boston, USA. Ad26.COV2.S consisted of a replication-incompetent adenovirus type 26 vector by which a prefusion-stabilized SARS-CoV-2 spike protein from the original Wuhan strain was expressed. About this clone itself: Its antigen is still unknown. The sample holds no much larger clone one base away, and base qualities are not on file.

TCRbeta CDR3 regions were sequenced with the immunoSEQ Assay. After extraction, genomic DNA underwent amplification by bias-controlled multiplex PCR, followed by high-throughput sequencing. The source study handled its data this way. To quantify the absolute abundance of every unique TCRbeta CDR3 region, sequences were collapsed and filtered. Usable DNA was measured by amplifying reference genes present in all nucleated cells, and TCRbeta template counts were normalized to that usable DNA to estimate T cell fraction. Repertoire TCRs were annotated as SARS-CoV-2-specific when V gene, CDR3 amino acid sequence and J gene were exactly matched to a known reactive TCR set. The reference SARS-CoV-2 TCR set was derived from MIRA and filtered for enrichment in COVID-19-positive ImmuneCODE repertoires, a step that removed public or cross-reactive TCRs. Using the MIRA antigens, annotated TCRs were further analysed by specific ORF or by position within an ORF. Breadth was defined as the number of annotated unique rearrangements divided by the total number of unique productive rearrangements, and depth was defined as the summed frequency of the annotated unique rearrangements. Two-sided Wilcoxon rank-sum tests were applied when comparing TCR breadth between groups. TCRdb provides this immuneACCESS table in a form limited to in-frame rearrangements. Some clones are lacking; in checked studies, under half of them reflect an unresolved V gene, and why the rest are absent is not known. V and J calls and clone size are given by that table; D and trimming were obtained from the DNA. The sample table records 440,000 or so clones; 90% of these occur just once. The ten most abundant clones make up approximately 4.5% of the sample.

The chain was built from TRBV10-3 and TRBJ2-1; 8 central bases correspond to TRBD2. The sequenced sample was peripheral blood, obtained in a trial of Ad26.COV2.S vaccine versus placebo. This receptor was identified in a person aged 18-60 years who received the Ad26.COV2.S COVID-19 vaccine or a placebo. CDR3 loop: CAISEIEREKNEQFF. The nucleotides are TGTGCCATCAGTGAGATTGAGCGGGAGAAGAATGAGCAGTTCTTC.